This T cell receptor (beta chain) was recorded in a study of cytotoxic CD8 clonotypes in ibrutinib-treated CLL. About the study: After a median roughly twelve months on treatment (6 to 36), response samples were drawn. Study results and caveats: Investigators sampled sustained-remission and progressing patients at differing times. Clonality showed a rise at ibrutinib response that reversed toward baseline at progression.

V shed 5 bases, J shed 0 bases, and the junction held 2 bases outside the gene matches. The CDR3 has 15 residues. Per germline, CDR1 SGHVS and CDR2 FQNEAQ. The protocol was immunoSEQ multiplex PCR, while the TCRdb copy is restricted to in-frame clones and leaves out a portion. The table shows 14,000 to 15,000 clones, with roughly 68% occurring only once. Notes on this clone: The antigen remains undetermined.

The specimen comprised PBMCs, sampled before ibrutinib treatment. The gene calls are TRBV7-8 and TRBJ1-5; 9 bases fit TRBD1. This sequence was found in a human donor with chronic lymphocytic leukemia. CDR3 nucleotide sequence: TGTGCCAGCAGCCGGACAGGGGATAGCAATCAGCCCCAGCATTTT. It yields the protein CASSRTGDSNQPQHF.